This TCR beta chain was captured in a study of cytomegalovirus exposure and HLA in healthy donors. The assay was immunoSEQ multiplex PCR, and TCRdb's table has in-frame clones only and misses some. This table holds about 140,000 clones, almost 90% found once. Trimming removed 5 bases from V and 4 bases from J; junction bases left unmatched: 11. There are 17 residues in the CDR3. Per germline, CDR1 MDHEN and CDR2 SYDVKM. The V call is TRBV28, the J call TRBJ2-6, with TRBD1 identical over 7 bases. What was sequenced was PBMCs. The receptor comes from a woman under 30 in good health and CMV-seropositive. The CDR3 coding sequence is TGTGCCAGCAGTCGGACCGGGACAGCGGCCGGGGCCAACGTCCTGACTTTC. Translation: CASSRTGTAAGANVLTF.